This T cell receptor beta chain was sequenced for a study of T cells after yellow fever vaccination. On the study more broadly: When fractions had low cell numbers, they were prepared with SMART-Seq v4 Ultra Low Input.

TCR cDNA, made by 5'RACE template switching, carried an added universal primer site and UMIs. One entry per CDR3 protein results from TCRdb running MiXCR on the 5' RACE reads. The sample records some 340,000 distinct CDR3 sequences, about 10% being singletons. This clonotype was detected a few times. The germline V and J ends were trimmed by 2 bases and 2 bases, with 8 bases remaining between them. CDR1 GTSNPN and CDR2 SVGIG come from the germline V gene (reference sequence). The CDR3 is 13 residues long. The starting material was CD4+ T cells sorted from PBMCs, obtained 45 days after the yellow fever booster vaccination. The chain has TRBV30 and TRBJ2-3; TRBD1 is a possible D gene (5 bases). This TCR was recovered from a man aged 18 to 35 who received the YFV17D yellow fever vaccine. The CDR3 coding sequence is TGTGCCTGGAGTAGGGGATACACAGATACGCAGTATTTT. Protein: CAWSRGYTDTQYF.